This passage covers 22 T cell receptor beta chains from one sample sequenced in a study of T cell responses to AZD1222 COVID-19 vaccine. Produced via immunoSEQ multiplex PCR; TCRdb's table is partial and in-frame only. This table has around 110,000 clones, 88% appearing once. The sequences come from peripheral blood, collected on day 0 of AZD1222 vaccination. All receptors derive from an adult in good health.

J is TRBJ1-4 and V is TRBV6-5; 7 nucleotides match TRBD1. Germline V gene sequence: CDR1 MNHEY, CDR2 SVGAGI. The CDR3 spans 15 residues. The trim removed 6 bases at V and 3 bases at J, leaving 7 bases unmatched. CDR3 residues: CASRHGTVSNEKLFF. As DNA, the CDR3 is TGTGCCAGCAGACACGGGACAGTTTCTAATGAAAAACTGTTTTTT.

This chain links TRBV4-1 with TRBJ1-5; TRBD1 aligns across 9 bases. The V segment lost 3 bases and the J segment 4 bases; nucleotides outside the gene matches: 4. The CDR3 length is 15 residues. Germline-derived CDR1 and CDR2 are MGHRA and YSYEKL. Written as DNA, the CDR3 is TGCGCCAGCAGCCAGCACAGGGGGCGAAATCAGCCCCAGCATTTT. Amino acid sequence: CASSQHRGRNQPQHF.

This chain uses TRBV28 with TRBJ1-2; D is undetermined. Germline values: CDR1 MDHEN, CDR2 SYDVKM. Trimming cost V 1 base and J 2 bases, with 2 bases left between them. CDR3 size: 12 residues. The CDR3 nucleotides are TGTGCCAGCAGTTTATTGAACTATGGCTACACCTTC. This sequence encodes CASSLLNYGYTF.

The chain joins TRBV19 to TRBJ1-3, with a tentative D call TRBD1 (6 bases). The CDR3 covers 17 residues. The germline V gene encodes CDR1 LNHDA and CDR2 SQIVND (reference sequence). Trimming cost V 1 base and J 0 bases, with 13 bases left between them. CDR3 nucleotides: TGTGCCAGTAGTATAGCGGGGGCGAAATTCTCTGGAAACACCATATATTTT. Translation gives CASSIAGAKFSGNTIYF.

This chain joins TRBV27 and TRBJ2-2, with 10 positions matching TRBD1. The junction had 5 bases not matched to a gene; V was cut back by 5 bases and J by 5 bases. Germline V CDR1 and CDR2: MNHEY, SMNVEV (reference sequence). The CDR3 is 15 amino acids. CDR3: CASSRDRGGTGELFF. CDR3 DNA: TGTGCCAGCAGTCGGGACAGGGGAGGAACCGGGGAGCTGTTTTTT.

The chain employs TRBV6-5 and TRBJ1-1; possible D gene TRBD1, 6 bases. V was shortened by 0 bases and J by 3 bases, with 11 bases between the two germline ends. This CDR3 has 15 amino acids. Germline V lookup: CDR1 MNHEY, CDR2 SVGAGI. The CDR3 protein is CASSYSTGLDTEAFF. The CDR3, as DNA: TGTGCCAGCAGTTACTCGACAGGATTGGACACTGAAGCTTTCTTT.

The CDR3 is CAATEANYGYTF. CDR3 sequence (DNA): TGTGCCGCCACAGAGGCGAACTATGGCTACACCTTC. The rearrangement uses TRBV28 and TRBJ1-2; unclear D gene. V was trimmed by 11 bases and J by 2 bases, leaving 12 bases between them. CDR3 length: 12 amino acids. CDR1 is MDHEN and CDR2 is SYDVKM in the germline V gene.

The chain joins TRBV7-2 to TRBJ1-1; D is perhaps TRBD1 (5 bases). This CDR3 contains 12 residues. The V end was cut by 3 bases, the J end by 8 bases, with 10 bases between. Germline values: CDR1 SGHTA, CDR2 FQGNSA. Here the CDR3 reads CASSFSDREAFF. CDR3 in DNA: TGTGCCAGCAGCTTTTCAGACAGAGAAGCTTTCTTT.

The chain combines TRBV5-6 with TRBJ1-2, with a tentative D call TRBD1 (5 bases). V lost 4 bases, J lost 8 bases, and 12 bases lay in between. Germline lookup yields CDR1 SGHDT and CDR2 YYEEEE. The CDR3 is 12 amino acids. The CDR3 loop reads CASSLRQRGYTF. Here the CDR3 DNA reads TGTGCCAGCAGCCTGCGACAGAGGGGCTACACCTTC.

This sequence joins TRBV2 and TRBJ2-3, with 16 bases fitting TRBD2. The CDR3 contains 19 residues. Germline V gene data show CDR1 as SNHLY and CDR2 as FYNNEI. The V gene end was trimmed by 6 bases and the J gene end by 0 bases; junction bases not matched to a gene: 9. CDR3 protein: CASSDSGLAGGPSTDTQYF. In DNA, the CDR3 is TGTGCCAGCAGCGACTCGGGACTAGCGGGGGGGCCCAGCACAGATACGCAGTATTTT.

The V call is TRBV7-2, the J call TRBJ1-5; no clear D gene. Trimming took off 5 bases at V and 1 base at J, with 12 bases between the two ends. CDR3 length equals 15 residues. Germline loops: CDR1 SGHTA, CDR2 FQGNSA. In DNA form, the CDR3 reads TGTGCCAGCAGCGACGGACCCGCCAGCAATCAGCCCCAGCATTTT. Protein: CASSDGPASNQPQHF.

This chain links TRBV6-2 or TRBV6-3 with TRBJ1-2; TRBD1 aligns across 10 bases. The germline V gene has CDR1 MNHEY and CDR2 SVGEGT. The CDR3 is 17 amino acids. Losses at the gene ends were 2 bases for V and 2 bases for J; bases not matched to a gene: 8. The CDR3 DNA follows: TGTGCCAGCAGTTACGGGGACAGGGGCCCACCCAACTATGGCTACACCTTC. Translating gives CASSYGDRGPPNYGYTF.

CDR3 sequence: CASSLAGTGGADTQYF. For the CDR3, the DNA is TGTGCCAGCTCACTAGCCGGGACAGGGGGCGCAGATACGCAGTATTTT. The chain joins TRBV18 to TRBJ2-3, with 12 bases that match TRBD1. Germline V lookup: CDR1 KGHSH, CDR2 LQKENI. The V gene end was trimmed by 4 bases and the J gene end by 4 bases; junction bases not matched to a gene: 6. The CDR3 is 16 amino acids.

This clone was counted once. V gene TRBV4-3 combines with J gene TRBJ1-4, with D possibly matching TRBD1 (5 bases). The germline V and J ends were trimmed by 3 bases and 3 bases, with 17 bases remaining between them. The CDR3 spans 17 residues. The germline gives CDR1 LGHNA, CDR2 YSLEER. CDR3: CASSQTGPGAANEKLFF. DNA of the CDR3: TGCGCCAGCAGCCAGACGGGTCCCGGGGCAGCTAATGAAAAACTGTTTTTT.

This clone was detected a few times. The chain is built from TRBV7-3 and TRBJ1-2; TRBD1 matches at 7 bases. Germline CDR1 and CDR2: SGHTA and FQGTGA. The CDR3 extends over 12 amino acids. V lost 4 bases, J lost 6 bases, and 2 bases stayed unmatched. The CDR3 DNA reads as TGTGCCAGCAGCTCAACAGGGGATGGCTACACCTTC. Its translation is CASSSTGDGYTF.

The rearrangement links TRBV11-1 to TRBJ1-1, with D possibly being TRBD1 (5 bases). Per the germline V gene, CDR1 is SGHAT and CDR2 is FQDESV (reference sequence). Deletions cut 0 bases from V and 0 bases from J, with 17 bases between. The CDR3 contains 18 residues. CDR3 DNA sequence: TGTGCCAGCAGCTTAGCGCCAGGACACCAGGACTTGAACACTGAAGCTTTCTTT. This encodes CASSLAPGHQDLNTEAFF.

The chain combines TRBV2 with TRBJ1-5; TRBD1 aligns across 8 bases. The germline V gene encodes CDR1 SNHLY and CDR2 FYNNEI. Trimming took 0 bases from V and 7 from J; bases not matched to a gene: 5. The CDR3 runs to 15 residues. The DNA of the CDR3 is TGTGCCAGCAGTGAAGCAGACAGGGGTAAACAGCCCCAGCATTTT. Amino acid sequence: CASSEADRGKQPQHF.

The chain links TRBV12-3 or TRBV12-4 to TRBJ2-3; 7 nucleotides align to TRBD1. CDR3 size: 13 residues. The ends lost 10 bases at V and 0 bases at J; junction bases unmatched: 4. CDR3 sequence reads: CATSTGSTDTQYF. The DNA for the CDR3 is TGTGCCACCTCGACAGGGAGCACAGATACGCAGTATTTT.

The chain couples TRBV25-1 to TRBJ1-6; tentatively, D is TRBD1 (5 bases). The V gene lost 2 bases and the J gene lost 6 bases, with 11 bases spanning the gap. Germline CDR1 reads MGHDK; CDR2 reads SYGVNS. The CDR3 length is 15 residues. The CDR3 reads CASSEPRGLNSPLHF. The CDR3 nucleotides are TGTGCCAGCAGTGAACCCCGGGGCCTTAATTCACCCCTCCACTTT.

CDR3 protein: CASSLTPENYGYTF. The CDR3 DNA reads TGCGCCAGCAGCTTAACACCGGAAAACTATGGCTACACCTTC. This rearrangement joins TRBV5-1 to TRBJ1-2; D gene uncertain. The CDR3 totals 14 residues. The V and J ends lost 2 bases and 2 bases respectively, with 10 bases between them. Germline V gene lookup returns CDR1 SGHRS and CDR2 YFSETQ.

This chain connects TRBV3-1 (or the pseudogene TRBV3-2) to TRBJ1-6, with 9 bases aligning to TRBD1. The CDR3 has 15 amino acids. Looked up from germline, CDR1 is LGHDT and CDR2 is YNNKEL (reference sequence). V gave up 7 bases and J gave up 5 bases; unmatched junction bases: 6. The CDR3 loop is CASNLTGGHNSPLHF. The CDR3 DNA is TGTGCCAGCAACCTAACAGGGGGCCATAATTCACCCCTCCACTTT.

J is TRBJ1-2 and V is TRBV6-4; TRBD1 matches 7 bases. After removal of 6 bases from V and 6 bases from J, the junction contained 7 bases not matched to a gene. The length of the CDR3 is 13 residues. Germline V gene data show CDR1 as MRHNA and CDR2 as SNTAGT. The CDR3 coding sequence is TGTGCCAGCAGCCAGACAGGGATGGATGGCTACACCTTC. As protein: CASSQTGMDGYTF.